This paragraph reports one T cell receptor beta chain. TCRdb re-analysed the RT-PCR reads in MiXCR, keeping a single row per CDR3 protein. The sample has roughly 200,000 distinct CDR3 sequences; around 41% are singletons. This sample stems from a study of patients and donors after allogeneic stem cell transplantation. V was pared by 9 bases and J by 8 bases, with 13 bases of the junction left unmatched. Looked up from germline, CDR1 is SGHRS and CDR2 is YFSETQ. There are 13 residues in the CDR3. The clonotype was recovered from a human donor who was either an allogeneic HSCT recipient or a stem cell or donor lymphocyte infusion donor (not recorded which). It is not recorded whose cells these are; they may come from a transplant donor. The chain couples TRBV5-1 to TRBJ1-2; 7 bases fit TRBD1. The material sequenced was blood, either unsorted or a sorted T cell fraction (not recorded which). The CDR3 reads CATLLLWTGGYTF. The DNA for the CDR3 is TGCGCCACCCTACTATTGTGGACAGGCGGCTACACCTTC. The full variable domain, in which reference TRBV5-1 and TRBJ1-2 provide the parts outside the CDR3, is KAGVTQTPRYLIKTRGQQVTLSCSPISGHRSVSWYQQTPGQGLQFLFEYFSETQRNKGNFPGRFSGRQFSNSRSEMNVSTLELGDSALYLCATLLLWTGGYTFGSGTRLTVV.